This TCR beta chain was observed in a study of blood T cell repertoires in COVID-19. At the level of the study: Acute-phase and convalescent COVID-19 samples originated in the United States, Italy and Spain. T cells, B-cell-depleted T cells, or PBMCs provided the cDNA or gDNA that served as material.

This CDR3 comprises 15 residues. V gave up 4 bases and J gave up 2 bases; unmatched junction bases: 5. Germline values: CDR1 LNHDA, CDR2 SQIVND (reference sequence). Authors' analysis steps: Reference gene primers were amplified, and this amplification served to estimate nucleated cell counts. Produced via immunoSEQ multiplex PCR; TCRdb's table is partial and in-frame only. The DNA gave D and trimming, while V, J and clone size come from that table. The table records over 250,000 clones, 88% of them present only once. The clonotype originates from a man in his 60s who had recovered from COVID-19. The specimen was peripheral blood. V and J are TRBV19 and TRBJ2-5; 9 bases agree with TRBD1. CDR3 sequence reads: CASSTGTGRQETQYF. CDR3 nucleotide sequence: TGTGCCAGTAGTACTGGGACAGGGAGGCAAGAGACCCAGTACTTC.